The 7 T cell receptor beta chains presented below share a single source sample, sequenced in a study of siplizumab effects on memory and regulatory T cells. This table comes from immunoSEQ multiplex PCR, and its TCRdb copy is limited to in-frame clones, with some not included. Counted here are around 100,000 clones, 90% to 95% occurring once; the ten biggest clones make up 0.3%. Sequencing used non-Treg CD4+ T cells sorted from blood. These receptors all come from a human donor in good health.

The chain couples TRBV19 to TRBJ2-7; TRBD1 matches 7 bases. The CDR3 extends over 13 amino acids. Trimming at V came to 5 bases and at J to 4 bases, leaving 5 bases not matched to a gene. Germline CDR1 and CDR2: LNHDA and SQIVND (reference sequence). In DNA form, the CDR3 reads TGTGCCAGTAGTGTACAGGGGTGGTACGAGCAGTACTTC. This encodes CASSVQGWYEQYF.

DNA for the CDR3: TGTGCCAGCAGCCGGGACACGGGAGGGGGCTACACCTTC. Translation: CASSRDTGGGYTF. V is TRBV9 and J is TRBJ1-2; D perhaps matches TRBD1 (6 bases). Germline V gives CDR1 SGDLS, CDR2 YYNGEE. This CDR3 is built from 13 residues. Trimming shortened V by 4 bases and J by 8 bases, and 15 bases separated the two germline ends.

The chain joins TRBV10-3 to TRBJ1-3, with D unresolved. V lost 4 bases and J lost 0, with 10 bases in between. The length of the CDR3 is 15 residues. Germline-derived CDR1 and CDR2 are ENHRY and SYGVKD. The CDR3 spells CAISGAGNSGNTIYF. CDR3 nucleotide sequence: TGTGCCATCAGTGGGGCCGGTAACTCTGGAAACACCATATATTTT.

The chain employs TRBV30 and TRBJ2-7; D is possibly TRBD1 or TRBD2 (6 bases each). Trimming took 1 base from V and 6 from J, leaving 10 bases between them. The CDR3 loop spans 12 amino acids. Germline lookup yields CDR1 GTSNPN and CDR2 SVGIG (reference sequence). CDR3: CAWSGSGAEQYF. In DNA form, the CDR3 reads TGTGCCTGGAGTGGATCGGGGGCCGAGCAGTACTTC.

This sequence joins TRBV19 and TRBJ2-1; D not resolved. This CDR3 is built from 15 residues. The germline V gene has CDR1 LNHDA and CDR2 SQIVND (reference sequence). V dropped 6 bases and J dropped 0 bases, with 12 bases sitting between them. In DNA form, the CDR3 reads TGTGCCAGTAGGCGGACGGCCTACTCCTACAATGAGCAGTTCTTC. Protein: CASRRTAYSYNEQFF.

The V and J genes are TRBV6-5 and TRBJ1-2; D gene uncertain. This CDR3 has 14 residues. Germline V gives CDR1 MNHEY, CDR2 SVGAGI. V shed 0 bases and J shed 4 bases, with 9 bases lying between them. The CDR3 DNA reads TGTGCCAGCAGTTACTCGCCAGAATCCTATGGCTACACCTTC. It encodes CASSYSPESYGYTF.

This clone was counted once. The gene calls are TRBV4-2 and TRBJ1-2; D gene ambiguous. CDR1 is LGHNA, CDR2 YNFKEQ, per germline. The CDR3 totals 14 residues. Deletions cut 0 bases from V and 5 bases from J, with 10 bases between. CDR3 coding DNA: TGTGCCAGCAGCCAAGAGGACTGGAGGTATGGCTACACCTTC. Its translation: CASSQEDWRYGYTF.